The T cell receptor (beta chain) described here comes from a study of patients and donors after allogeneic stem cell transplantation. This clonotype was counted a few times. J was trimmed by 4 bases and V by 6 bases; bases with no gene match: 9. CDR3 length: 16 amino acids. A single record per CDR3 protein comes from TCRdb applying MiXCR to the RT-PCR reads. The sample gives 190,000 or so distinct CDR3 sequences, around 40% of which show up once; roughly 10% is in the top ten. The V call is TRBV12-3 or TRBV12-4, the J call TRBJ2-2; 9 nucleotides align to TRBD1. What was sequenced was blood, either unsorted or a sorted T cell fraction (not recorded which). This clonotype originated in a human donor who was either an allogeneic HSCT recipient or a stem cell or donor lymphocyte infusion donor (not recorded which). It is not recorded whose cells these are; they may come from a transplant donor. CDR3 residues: CASRRWTGAGTGELFF. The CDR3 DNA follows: TGTGCCAGCAGACGGTGGACAGGGGCGGGCACCGGGGAGCTGTTTTTT.